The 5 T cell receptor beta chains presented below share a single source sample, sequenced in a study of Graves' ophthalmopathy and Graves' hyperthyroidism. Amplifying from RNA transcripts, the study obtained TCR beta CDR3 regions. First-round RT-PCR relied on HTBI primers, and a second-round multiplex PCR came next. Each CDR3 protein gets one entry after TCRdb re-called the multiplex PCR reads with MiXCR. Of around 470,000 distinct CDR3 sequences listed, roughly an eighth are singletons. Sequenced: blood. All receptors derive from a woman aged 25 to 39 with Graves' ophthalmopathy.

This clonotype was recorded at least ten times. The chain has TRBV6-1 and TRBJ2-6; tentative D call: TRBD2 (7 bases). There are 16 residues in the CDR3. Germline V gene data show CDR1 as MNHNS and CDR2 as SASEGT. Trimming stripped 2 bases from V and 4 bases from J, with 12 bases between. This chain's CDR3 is CASSEKGGVGANVLTF. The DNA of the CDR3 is TGTGCCAGCAGTGAAAAGGGGGGGGTCGGGGCCAACGTCCTGACTTTC.

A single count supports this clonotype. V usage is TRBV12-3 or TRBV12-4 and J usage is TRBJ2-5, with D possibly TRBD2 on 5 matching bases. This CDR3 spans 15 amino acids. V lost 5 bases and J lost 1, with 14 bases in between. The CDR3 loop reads CASSPIGLLQETQYF. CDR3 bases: TGTGCCAGCAGTCCAATCGGACTCCTCCAAGAGACCCAGTACTTC.

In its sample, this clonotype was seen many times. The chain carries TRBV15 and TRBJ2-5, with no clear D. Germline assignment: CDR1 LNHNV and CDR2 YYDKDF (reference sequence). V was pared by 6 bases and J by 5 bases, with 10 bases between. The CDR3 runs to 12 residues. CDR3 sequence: CATSQERETQYF. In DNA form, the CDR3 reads TGTGCCACCAGTCAGGAGAGGGAGACCCAGTACTTC.

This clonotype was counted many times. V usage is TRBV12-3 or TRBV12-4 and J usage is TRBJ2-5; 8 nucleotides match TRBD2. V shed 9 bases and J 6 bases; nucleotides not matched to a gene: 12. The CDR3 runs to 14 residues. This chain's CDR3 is CASLPTGGLKTQYF. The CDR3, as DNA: TGTGCCAGTCTGCCCACGGGGGGGCTAAAGACCCAGTACTTC.

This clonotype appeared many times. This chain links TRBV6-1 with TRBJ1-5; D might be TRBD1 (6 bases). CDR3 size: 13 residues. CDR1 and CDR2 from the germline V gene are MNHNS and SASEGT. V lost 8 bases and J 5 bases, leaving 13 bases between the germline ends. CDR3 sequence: CASSAGEDQPQHF. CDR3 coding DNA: TGTGCCAGCTCGGCAGGGGAGGATCAGCCCCAGCATTTT.